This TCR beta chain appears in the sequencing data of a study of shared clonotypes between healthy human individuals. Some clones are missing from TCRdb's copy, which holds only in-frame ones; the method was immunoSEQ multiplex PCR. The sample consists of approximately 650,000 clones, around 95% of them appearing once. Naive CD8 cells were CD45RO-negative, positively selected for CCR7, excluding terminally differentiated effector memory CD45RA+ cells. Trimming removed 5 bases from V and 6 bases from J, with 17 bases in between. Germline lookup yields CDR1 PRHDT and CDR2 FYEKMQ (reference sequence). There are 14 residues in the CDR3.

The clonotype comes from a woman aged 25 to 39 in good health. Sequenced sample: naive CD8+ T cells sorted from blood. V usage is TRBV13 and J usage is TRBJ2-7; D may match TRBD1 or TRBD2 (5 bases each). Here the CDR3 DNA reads TGTGCCAGCAGCCCTCCTGAGGGGCGCTCCGAGCAGTACTTC. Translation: CASSPPEGRSEQYF.